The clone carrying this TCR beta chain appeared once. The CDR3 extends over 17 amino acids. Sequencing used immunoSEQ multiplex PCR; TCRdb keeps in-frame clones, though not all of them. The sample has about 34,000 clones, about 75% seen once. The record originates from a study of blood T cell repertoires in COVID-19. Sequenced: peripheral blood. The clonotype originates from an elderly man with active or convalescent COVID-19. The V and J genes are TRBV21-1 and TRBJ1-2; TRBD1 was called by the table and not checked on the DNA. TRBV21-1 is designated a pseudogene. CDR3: CASLYLWGQGHDYGYTF. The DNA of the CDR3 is TGTGCCAGCCTCTACCTTTGGGGACAGGGCCACGACTATGGCTACACCTTC.